A selection of T cell receptor beta chains follows, all from one sample in a study of CD8 T cells in ankylosing spondylitis. TCRdb used MiXCR to reprocess the 5' RACE reads, holding one entry per CDR3 protein. The repertoire includes roughly 440,000 distinct CDR3 sequences, roughly 17% of them detected once, and approximately 1% sits in the top ten. The material sequenced was blood, either unsorted or a sorted T cell fraction (not recorded which). Receptor source: a male donor with ankylosing spondylitis. Both conserved end residues are part of each CDR3. Size is omitted from some rows. Given values are once, few, many or a class for expanded clones.

J gene: TRBJ2-7; CDR3 length: 13; V gene: TRBV12-5; clone size: -; CDR3 protein: CASGLDRARGQYF
J gene: TRBJ2-2; CDR3 length: 17; V gene: TRBV7-8; clone size: -; CDR3 protein: CASSLVFLAGPTGELFF
J gene: TRBJ2-7; CDR3 length: 13; V gene: TRBV21-1; clone size: few; CDR3 protein: CASTPSPENEQYF
J gene: TRBJ1-1; CDR3 length: 14; V gene: TRBV3-1; clone size: -; CDR3 protein: CASSQGKLNTEAFF
J gene: TRBJ2-1; CDR3 length: 19; V gene: TRBV20-1; clone size: -; CDR3 protein: CSARDQGATSGLTYNEQFF
J gene: TRBJ2-5; CDR3 length: 15; V gene: TRBV9; clone size: few; CDR3 protein: CASSVSGTSKETQYF
J gene: TRBJ2-7; CDR3 length: 13; V gene: TRBV28; clone size: -; CDR3 protein: CASRGQGPNEQYF
J gene: TRBJ2-2; CDR3 length: 15; V gene: TRBV14; clone size: -; CDR3 protein: CASSQGQGNTGELFF
J gene: TRBJ2-5; CDR3 length: 12; V gene: TRBV3-1; clone size: -; CDR3 protein: CASSRSGETQYF
J gene: TRBJ1-6; CDR3 length: 13; V gene: TRBV7-9; clone size: -; CDR3 protein: CASSLQENSPLHF
J gene: TRBJ1-4; CDR3 length: 15; V gene: TRBV15; clone size: -; CDR3 protein: CATSRRGAPNEKLFF
J gene: TRBJ1-1; CDR3 length: 15; V gene: TRBV6-1; clone size: few; CDR3 protein: CASSRNRDSATEAFF
J gene: TRBJ1-2; CDR3 length: 15; V gene: TRBV3-1; clone size: few; CDR3 protein: CASSQDHGGQGPYTF
J gene: TRBJ2-6; CDR3 length: 15; V gene: TRBV6-1; clone size: -; CDR3 protein: CASNRGLSGANVLTF
J gene: TRBJ1-5; CDR3 length: 15; V gene: TRBV2; clone size: -; CDR3 protein: CASSIDRGNNQPQHF
J gene: TRBJ2-7; CDR3 length: 14; V gene: TRBV14; clone size: -; CDR3 protein: CASSQGRRLDEQYF
J gene: TRBJ2-3; CDR3 length: 15; V gene: TRBV29-1; clone size: -; CDR3 protein: CSVEDRVRGPDTQYF
J gene: TRBJ2-7; CDR3 length: 18; V gene: TRBV4-2; clone size: -; CDR3 protein: CASSQDEGLAGESYEQYF
J gene: TRBJ2-3; CDR3 length: 13; V gene: TRBV5-1; clone size: many; CDR3 protein: CASSLNPPDTQYF
J gene: TRBJ2-7; CDR3 length: 15; V gene: TRBV4-2; clone size: few; CDR3 protein: CASSQVATGDHEQYF
J gene: TRBJ2-7; CDR3 length: 15; V gene: TRBV3-1; clone size: -; CDR3 protein: CASSQLAGGPYEQYF
J gene: TRBJ2-1; CDR3 length: 16; V gene: TRBV7-2; clone size: -; CDR3 protein: CASSLVGGGRTYEQFF
J gene: TRBJ2-5; CDR3 length: 14; V gene: TRBV6-1; clone size: -; CDR3 protein: CASLRLADQETQYF
J gene: TRBJ1-2; CDR3 length: 16; V gene: TRBV5-6; clone size: -; CDR3 protein: CASSLRGSGITYGYTF
J gene: TRBJ2-1; CDR3 length: 15; V gene: TRBV3-1; clone size: -; CDR3 protein: CASSQGDFLYNEQFF
J gene: TRBJ1-2; CDR3 length: 13; V gene: TRBV14; clone size: -; CDR3 protein: CASSPGFNYGYTF
J gene: TRBJ2-1; CDR3 length: 15; V gene: TRBV12-3/TRBV12-4; clone size: -; CDR3 protein: CASSFYGGQYNEQFF
J gene: TRBJ1-2; CDR3 length: 16; V gene: TRBV3-1; clone size: few; CDR3 protein: CASSQDYRLSNYGYTF
J gene: TRBJ1-1; CDR3 length: 14; V gene: TRBV5-1; clone size: few; CDR3 protein: CASSPGPGDTEAFF
J gene: TRBJ1-3; CDR3 length: 14; V gene: TRBV12-3/TRBV12-4; clone size: few; CDR3 protein: CASIVQGTGNTIYF
J gene: TRBJ2-7; CDR3 length: 13; V gene: TRBV20-1; clone size: -; CDR3 protein: CSATGTEPYEQYF
J gene: TRBJ1-2; CDR3 length: 15; V gene: TRBV27; clone size: -; CDR3 protein: CASSRQQGADYGYTF
J gene: TRBJ2-5; CDR3 length: 10; V gene: TRBV5-1; clone size: -; CDR3 protein: CASSGETQYF
J gene: TRBJ2-6; CDR3 length: 15; V gene: TRBV3-1; clone size: many; CDR3 protein: CASSQDLSGANVLTF
J gene: TRBJ2-1; CDR3 length: 14; V gene: TRBV3-1; clone size: -; CDR3 protein: CASSPEGPDNEQFF
J gene: TRBJ2-7; CDR3 length: 15; V gene: TRBV12-3/TRBV12-4; clone size: few; CDR3 protein: CASSNAVGETYEQYF